What follows describes a single T cell receptor beta chain. This clonotype has just a few counts. Its antigen remains unidentified. Within one base of it there is no much larger clone, and no base qualities were kept. These data are taken from a study of identical twins (dated by TCRdb to 2016 to 2017). In terms of the full investigation: TCR alpha and beta repertoires from monozygotic twins, unrelated adults of various ages and cord blood were deep-sequenced to test whether fetal clonotypes persist. To rule out contamination, replicate twin experiments were performed at different times with different library preparation protocols. What the work shows at the level of the full study, not this receptor alone: Invariant T cells such as MAIT and iNKT could partly confound zero-insertion analyses, though diverse VJ usage argued against this for most clonotypes. Because the same donors could not be followed over many years, the conclusions depended on cross-sectional statistical analysis. Compared with coincidental sharing between unrelated individuals, an excess of low generation-probability sequences was observed among out-of-frame TCR alpha sequences shared between twins. The excess sharing between twins in beta out-of-frame sequences was weaker because fewer shared sequences reduced the signal-to-noise ratio. Fewer insertions were carried by abundant cord blood beta clonotypes, a similar but weaker trend appeared in young adult naive repertoires, and no such trend appeared in memory repertoires. Out-of-frame TCR alpha sharing in monozygotic twins was systematically underestimated by recombination models, whereas sharing between unrelated individuals was in agreement with the recombination models.

All donors were healthy Caucasians. Three pairs of female monozygotic twins, all aged about 18 to 30 years, made up the twin cohort. The RNA used for TCR libraries was isolated from peripheral blood mononuclear cells. The library was built by means of 5' RACE. TCRdb names Illumina HiSeq 2000 as the instrument used. Template switching added a universal primer binding site, and the final cDNA carried a unique molecular identifier that allowed TCR cDNA molecules to be counted accurately. Specific primers in the conserved constant-segment region were used to synthesize first-strand cDNA for TCR alpha and beta chains. To control for contamination, every cDNA library was double barcoded, receiving both a SMART-Mk sample barcode and Illumina barcodes. TruSeq adapter sequences and Illumina sample barcodes were added in two successive PCR steps. TCR alpha and beta cDNA libraries were sequenced on the Illumina HiSeq platform with custom primers. As for how the authors treated the data: Unique molecular identifiers were extracted from raw reads with MiGEC, and CDR3 positions were determined with MiXCR. For each individual, recombination models were inferred using an EM algorithm with the repgenHMM and IGoR tools. Shared clonotype analysis was performed with the tcR package in R, normalizing sharing by the product of cloneset sizes. To study raw recombination free of thymic and clonal selection effects, out-of-frame nonproductive sequences were analyzed. TCRdb redid the processing of the public reads, applying fastp at Q25 and MiXCR, and retained in-frame beta chains. Each CDR3 protein appears once, grouped with its most common genes and DNA. The V and J calls follow TCRdb's processing rather than the paper's. The sample yields hundreds of thousands of distinct CDR3 sequences; about 18% were counted once. The ten largest account for around 12% of the sample.

Here V drops 0 bases and J drops 5 bases, and the junction holds 4 bases not matched to any gene. The germline V gene gives CDR1 as LGHNA and CDR2 as YSLEER. Its CDR3 holds 16 amino acids, cysteine through phenylalanine. Just the 48-base CDR3 DNA is kept, in frame starting at base 1. A further study also used this sample, focusing on T cells expressing NK-cell markers. As described in the second report: Eight or nine donors provided sorted CD3+CD56+NKG2C+, CD3+CD56+NKG2C- and CD3+CD56-NKG2C+ T-cell subsets, whose TCR beta-chain repertoires were profiled. Among the eight sequenced donors, seven were HCMV-seropositive and one was HCMV-seronegative. To restrict sorting to alphabetaTCR-expressing T cells, an anti-gammadeltaTCR antibody was added in several experiments. For roughly six donors, the dominant CD3+CD56+NKG2C+ clonotypes were among the top 10 CD8+ clonotypes and accounted for about 1.0-7.5% of CD8+ T cells. Those dominant clonotypes were again the most abundant among CD3+CD56-NKG2C+ cells in a few donors, at 28.3-60.1%. Whether the expanded NKG2C-expressing T cell clones were specific for HCMV antigens was left unclear. All eight donors whose samples were sequenced were randomly selected healthy volunteers, three of them men and five women. HCMV-specific IgG was detected in serum with a commercial ELISA kit to determine HCMV serostatus. For five or six donors, bulk peripheral blood T-cell repertoires were also sequenced from unsorted PBMC. MIGEC was used to demultiplex reads and group reads by UMI, and MiTCR was used to assemble and quantify clonotypes. To remove erroneous sequences, TCR cDNA sequences were retained only when supported by two or more reads. Downstream repertoire analysis used the tcR package, and clonotypes were matched across fractions by CDR3 nucleotide sequence plus V segment. VDJmatch was used to annotate antigen specificity against VDJdb, with one amino acid substitution in CDR3 permitted.

The sequencing sample was made of PBMCs. This chain joins TRBV4-3 to TRBJ1-2; a stretch of 12 junction bases matches TRBD1. This sequence originates from a woman between 18 and 30 years old in good health. The bases are TGCGCCAGCAGCCAAGAGGGACAGGGGGCTGGATATGGCTACACCTTC. It encodes CASSQEGQGAGYGYTF.